Listed below are T cell receptor beta chains from one sample, sequenced in a study of blood T cell repertoires in COVID-19. Sequenced by immunoSEQ multiplex PCR; TCRdb stores in-frame clones only, minus some. Counted here are about 200,000 clones, approximately 84% occurring once; the ten biggest clones make up about 5%. Sequenced input: peripheral blood. Receptors originate from a woman of 80 years or more with acute or convalescent COVID-19. Both conserved end residues are part of each CDR3. A D gene is named only where the DNA matches it firmly. Some rows have no size entry. The others give once, few or many, or a class for an expanded clone.

>TRBJ1-2|NA|TRBV7-6|NA
CASSQNIRTNYGYTF
TGTGCCAGCAGCCAAAACATCCGTACTAACTATGGCTACACCTTC
>TRBJ1-2|few|TRBV12-5|NA
CASGLVSTGGYTF
TGTGCTAGTGGTTTGGTCAGTACAGGAGGCTACACCTTC
>TRBJ2-7|NA|TRBV14|TRBD1
CASSRSGGTYEQYF
TGTGCCAGCAGCCGGTCAGGGGGCACCTACGAGCAGTACTTC
>TRBJ1-1|NA|TRBV18|NA
CASSEGQPRRAEAFF
TGTGCCAGCTCCGAAGGACAGCCCAGGCGGGCTGAAGCTTTCTTT
>TRBJ2-5|once|TRBV19|TRBD2
CASSIGLAGQETQYF
TGTGCCAGTAGTATAGGACTAGCGGGGCAAGAGACCCAGTACTTC
>TRBJ2-2|NA|TRBV28|TRBD1
CASSLLDRVIGELFF
TGTGCCAGCAGTTTATTGGACAGGGTTATCGGGGAGCTGTTTTTT
>TRBJ1-1|NA|TRBV18|NA
CASSPREPPEAFF
TGTGCCAGCTCACCGAGGGAGCCCCCTGAAGCTTTCTTT
>TRBJ2-1|once|TRBV7-2|TRBD1
CASSPRDSVWVGQFF
TGTGCCAGCAGCCCACGGGACAGCGTGTGGGTGGGGCAGTTCTTC
>TRBJ2-3|NA|TRBV6-2/TRBV6-3|TRBD1
CASSSYLGQAPSDTQYF
TGTGCCAGCAGTTCCTATCTTGGACAGGCCCCCTCAGATACGCAGTATTTT
>TRBJ2-7|NA|TRBV27|NA
CASRAGLSSYEQYF
TGTGCCAGCAGGGCAGGACTGAGCTCCTACGAGCAGTACTTC
>TRBJ2-3|NA|TRBV24-1|NA
CATSDDRLFPPNTQYF
TGTGCCACCAGTGACGACAGGCTTTTCCCACCTAATACGCAGTATTTT
>TRBJ2-5|NA|TRBV28|NA
CASTWWGVDGTQYF
TGTGCCAGCACCTGGTGGGGGGTGGACGGGACCCAGTACTTC
>TRBJ2-3|NA|TRBV10-3|TRBD1
CAISDRVGTDTQYF
TGTGCCATCAGCGACAGGGTAGGGACCGATACGCAGTATTTT
>TRBJ1-3|NA|TRBV7-2|TRBD1
CASSFARGNTIYF
TGTGCCAGCAGCTTCGCCAGGGGGAACACCATATATTTT
>TRBJ1-1|NA|TRBV7-2|NA
CASSLSGQNTEAFF
TGTGCCAGCAGCTTATCGGGACAGAACACTGAAGCTTTCTTT
>TRBJ2-7|NA|TRBV12-2|NA
CASRLLREQYF
TGTGCAAGTCGCTTACTGCGGGAGCAGTACTTC
>TRBJ2-5|few|TRBV6-5|NA
CASKRVQETQYF
TGTGCCAGCAAACGGGTCCAAGAGACCCAGTACTTC
>TRBJ2-2|NA|TRBV11-3|TRBD2
CASSTSGSAGELFF
TGTGCCAGCAGCACGAGCGGGAGTGCCGGGGAGCTGTTTTTT
>TRBJ2-2|NA|TRBV23-1|TRBD2
CASYTLSTSAKNIWTGELFF
TGCGCCAGCTACACCCTTTCGACTAGCGCAAAAAATATTTGGACCGGGGAGCTGTTTTTT
>TRBJ2-3|NA|TRBV7-6|TRBD2
CASSQRGGGTQYF
TGTGCCAGCAGCCAACGGGGGGGCGGTACGCAGTATTTT
>TRBJ2-3|NA|TRBV27|NA
CASSSNSPSDTQYF
TGTGCCAGCAGTTCGAACTCTCCTTCAGATACGCAGTATTTT
>TRBJ1-5|few|TRBV10-2|NA
CASRYSPNQPQHF
TGCGCCAGCCGATATAGCCCTAATCAGCCCCAGCATTTT
>TRBJ1-1|NA|TRBV5-6|TRBD1
CASRTTGQTTGEEAFF
TGTGCCAGCAGAACCACGGGACAGACGACTGGGGAGGAAGCTTTCTTT
>TRBJ1-6|NA|TRBV28|NA
CAAFRGPYNSPLHF
TGTGCCGCATTCAGGGGCCCCTATAATTCACCCCTCCACTTT
>TRBJ1-6|NA|TRBV7-2|TRBD1
CASSLIRGVPPLHF
TGTGCCAGCAGCTTAATCAGGGGGGTTCCACCCCTCCACTTT
>TRBJ1-3|NA|TRBV5-1|TRBD1
CASSPPLTAGGGGNTIYF
TGCGCCAGCAGCCCTCCTCTTACTGCAGGGGGTGGTGGAAACACCATATATTTT
>TRBJ2-2|NA|TRBV6-6|NA
CASSYSPGSGELFF
TGTGCCAGCAGTTACTCCCCAGGGTCCGGGGAGCTGTTTTTT
>TRBJ2-1|once|TRBV7-3|TRBD2
CASSRSGIPGEQFF
TGTGCCAGCAGCCGTAGCGGGATCCCGGGTGAGCAGTTCTTC
>TRBJ2-2|NA|TRBV7-9|NA
CASSFIRQWTGELFF
TGTGCCAGCAGCTTTATCCGCCAGTGGACCGGGGAGCTGTTTTTT
>TRBJ2-1|once|TRBV7-2|NA
CASSLAWQNEQFF
TGTGCCAGCAGCTTAGCCTGGCAGAATGAGCAGTTCTTC
>TRBJ1-5|few|TRBV18|NA
CASSPPLGQGQPQHF
TGTGCCAGCTCACCACCCTTAGGGCAGGGGCAGCCCCAGCATTTT
>TRBJ2-3|NA|TRBV7-3|NA
CASSRGMGITDTQYF
TGTGCCAGCAGCCGGGGGATGGGGATCACAGATACGCAGTATTTT
>TRBJ1-6|few|TRBV5-6|NA
CASSLVENSPLHF
TGTGCCAGCAGCTTGGTCGAGAATTCACCCCTCCACTTT
>TRBJ1-5|NA|TRBV6-5|NA
CASRFFGQRNQPQHF
TGTGCCAGCAGATTCTTTGGACAGCGCAATCAGCCCCAGCATTTT
>TRBJ2-7|NA|TRBV7-8|NA
CASSPQGQNYEQYF
TGTGCCAGCAGCCCACAAGGACAGAACTACGAGCAGTACTTC
>TRBJ1-1|NA|TRBV10-3|NA
CAIASGGRSAEAFF
TGTGCCATCGCTTCTGGGGGCAGGAGTGCTGAAGCTTTCTTT
>TRBJ2-7|NA|TRBV14|TRBD2
CASSRTSGSYEQYF
TGTGCCAGCAGTCGGACTAGCGGGTCCTACGAGCAGTACTTC
>TRBJ1-1|NA|TRBV28|NA
CASSFRGGQNTEAFF
TGTGCCAGCAGTTTCCGGGGGGGGCAGAACACTGAAGCTTTCTTT
>TRBJ1-1|NA|TRBV11-2|TRBD1
CASSIVTGGNTEAFF
TGTGCCAGCAGCATCGTGACAGGGGGGAACACTGAAGCTTTCTTT
>TRBJ2-7|once|TRBV2|NA
CASSEAPQGSYF
TGTGCCAGCAGTGAAGCCCCACAGGGTTCGTACTTC
>TRBJ2-7|NA|TRBV27|TRBD2
CASICGRVSEQYF
TGTGCCAGCATATGCGGGAGGGTTTCCGAGCAGTACTTC